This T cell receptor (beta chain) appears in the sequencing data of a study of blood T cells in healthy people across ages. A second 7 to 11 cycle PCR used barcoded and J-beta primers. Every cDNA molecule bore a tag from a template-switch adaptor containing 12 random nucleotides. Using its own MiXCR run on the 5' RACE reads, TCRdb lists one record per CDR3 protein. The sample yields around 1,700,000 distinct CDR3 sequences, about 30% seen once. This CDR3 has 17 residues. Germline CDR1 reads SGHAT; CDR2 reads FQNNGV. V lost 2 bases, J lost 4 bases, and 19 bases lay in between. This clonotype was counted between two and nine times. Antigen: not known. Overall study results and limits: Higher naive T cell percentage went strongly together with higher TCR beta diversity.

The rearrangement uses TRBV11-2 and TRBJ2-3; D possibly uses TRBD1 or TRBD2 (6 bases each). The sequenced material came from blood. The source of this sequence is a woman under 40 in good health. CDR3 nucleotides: TGTGCCAGCAGCTTAAGGGGGTCTAGCGATTCTCCAGATACGCAGTATTTT. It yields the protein CASSLRGSSDSPDTQYF. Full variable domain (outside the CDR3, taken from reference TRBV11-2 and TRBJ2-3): EAGVAQSPRYKIIEKRQSVAFWCNPISGHATLYWYQQILGQGPKLLIQFQNNGVVDDSQLPKDRFSAERLKGVDSTLKIQPAKLEDSAVYLCASSLRGSSDSPDTQYFGPGTRLTVL.